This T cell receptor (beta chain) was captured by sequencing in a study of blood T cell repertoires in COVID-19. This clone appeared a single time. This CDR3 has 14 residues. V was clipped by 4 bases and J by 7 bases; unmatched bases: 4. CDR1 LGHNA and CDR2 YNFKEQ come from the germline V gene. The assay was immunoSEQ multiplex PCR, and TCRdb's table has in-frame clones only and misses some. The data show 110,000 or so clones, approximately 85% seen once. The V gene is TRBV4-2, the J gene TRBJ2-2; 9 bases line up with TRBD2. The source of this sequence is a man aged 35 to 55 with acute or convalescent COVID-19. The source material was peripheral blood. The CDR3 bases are TGTGCCAGCAGCCCAGGGACTAGCTTCGGGGAGCTGTTTTTT. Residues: CASSPGTSFGELFF.